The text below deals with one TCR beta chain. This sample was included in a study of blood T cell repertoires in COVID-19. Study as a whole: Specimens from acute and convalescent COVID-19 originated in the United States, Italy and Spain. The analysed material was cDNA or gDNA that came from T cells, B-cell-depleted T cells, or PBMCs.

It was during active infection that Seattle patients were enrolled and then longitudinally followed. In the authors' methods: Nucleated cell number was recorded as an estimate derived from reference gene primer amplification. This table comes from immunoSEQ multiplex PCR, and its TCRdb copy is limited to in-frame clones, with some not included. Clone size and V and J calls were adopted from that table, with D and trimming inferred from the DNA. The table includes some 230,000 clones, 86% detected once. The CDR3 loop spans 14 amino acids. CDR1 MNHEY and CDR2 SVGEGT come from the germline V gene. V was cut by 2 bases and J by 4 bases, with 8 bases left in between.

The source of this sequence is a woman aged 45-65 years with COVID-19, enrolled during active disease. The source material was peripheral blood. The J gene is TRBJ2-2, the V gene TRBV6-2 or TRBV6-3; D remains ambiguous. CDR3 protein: CASSYPPFTGELFF. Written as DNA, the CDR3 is TGTGCCAGCAGTTACCCCCCATTCACCGGGGAGCTGTTTTTT.